The 15 T cell receptor beta chains in this list originate from one sample, sequenced in a study of T cell repertoires in cytomegalovirus infection. TCRdb re-called the reads through MiXCR, storing one row per CDR3 protein. Here the sample spans some 150,000 distinct CDR3 sequences, about 6% being singletons. The sequenced sample consisted of PBMCs. The receptor source for this set is a human donor in good health (CMV status not recorded). Some clones in this sample may be carry-over from other donors' samples.

This clonotype was found many times. The V call is TRBV28, the J call TRBJ2-1; D possibly uses TRBD1 or TRBD2 (8 bases each). This CDR3 comprises 16 residues. Trimming stripped 10 bases from V and 4 bases from J, with 23 bases between. The germline gives CDR1 MDHEN, CDR2 SYDVKM. CDR3 nucleotide sequence: TGTGCCACCATGCCCCAGGGGGCGGGGGGTTACAATGAGCAGTTCTTC. It yields the protein CATMPQGAGGYNEQFF. Complete variable domain (other parts from reference TRBV28 and TRBJ2-1): DVKVTQSSRYLVKRTGEKVFLECVQDMDHENMFWYRQDPGLGLRLIYFSYDVKMKEKGDIPEGYSVSREKKERFSLILESASTNQTSMYLCATMPQGAGGYNEQFFGPGTRLTVL.

The rearrangement joins TRBV20-1 to TRBJ2-7; TRBD2 might be the D (5 bases). Germline CDR1 reads DFQATT; CDR2 reads SNEGSKA (reference sequence). The CDR3 contains 14 residues. Trimming stripped 6 bases from V and 0 bases from J, with 15 bases between. CDR3 bases: TGCAGTGCCCCTGGACTTTCAAACTCCTACGAGCAGTACTTC. It specifies CSAPGLSNSYEQYF.

The sample holds a few counts of this clonotype. The limits of the CDR3 on the DNA are not certain, so only TCRdb's listed CDR3 is given. The chain employs TRBV29-1 and TRBJ1-2. The CDR3 contains 13 residues when both ends are counted. CDR1 is SQVTM, CDR2 ANQGSEA, per germline. The CDR3 loop reads CSVGPGPNYGYTF.

The J gene is TRBJ2-5, the V gene TRBV9; TRBD1 might be the D (5 bases). The ends were cut back, 0 bases at V and 2 bases at J, with 11 bases in the middle. The CDR3 runs to 15 residues. Germline V gene data show CDR1 as SGDLS and CDR2 as YYNGEE. CDR3 nucleotides: TGTGCCAGCAGCGTAGAAAGGACACCTCAAGAGACCCAGTACTTC. Translated, it gives CASSVERTPQETQYF.

This clonotype has just a few counts. The chain carries TRBV10-3 and TRBJ1-1, with D possibly being TRBD1 (5 bases). This CDR3 spans 11 amino acids. With 4 bases removed from V and 7 bases from J, the gap between germline ends came to 7 bases. CDR1 and CDR2 from the germline V gene are ENHRY and SYGVKD. The CDR3 nucleotides are TGTGCCATCAGTGGGGGGAATGAAGCTTTCTTT. This encodes CAISGGNEAFF.

This clonotype has at least ten counts. DNA of the CDR3: TGTGCCAGCAGCTTAGTTAGTATGGATACGCAGTATTTT. Protein sequence: CASSLVSMDTQYF. The V gene is TRBV7-8, the J gene TRBJ2-3; no firm D call. V dropped 1 base and J dropped 6 bases, with 8 bases sitting between them. The CDR3 consists of 13 residues. Germline V CDR1 and CDR2: SGHVS, FQNEAQ.

This clonotype appeared many times. The CDR3 DNA is TGTGCCAGCAGCTCCCGGACCGGGCTGGAGACCCAGTACTTC. Translated: CASSSRTGLETQYF. J is TRBJ2-5 and V is TRBV7-9; D is undetermined. The V gene's germline CDR1 is SEHNR and CDR2 FQNEAQ (reference sequence). There are 14 residues in the CDR3. Trimming took off 4 bases at V and 5 bases at J, with 14 bases between the two ends.

This clonotype was recorded at least ten times. This rearrangement joins TRBV5-5 to TRBJ2-5; D not resolved. Germline CDR1 reads SGHKS; CDR2 reads YYEKEE (reference sequence). Trimming left V 2 bases short and J 4 bases short, with 9 bases between. The CDR3 length is 13 residues. The CDR3: CASSFAVSETQYF. CDR3 bases: TGTGCCAGCAGCTTCGCTGTTTCAGAGACCCAGTACTTC. Complete variable domain (other parts from reference TRBV5-5 and TRBJ2-5): DAGVTQSPTHLIKTRGQQVTLRCSPISGHKSVSWYQQVLGQGPQFIFQYYEKEERGRGNFPDRFSARQFPNYSSELNVNALLLGDSALYLCASSFAVSETQYFGPGTRLLVL.

This clonotype was seen at least ten times. This chain links TRBV7-2 with TRBJ2-5, with D perhaps TRBD2 (5 bases). The V gene lost 2 bases and the J gene lost 2 bases, with 9 bases spanning the gap. CDR1 and CDR2 (germline): SGHTA, FQGNSA. CDR3 size: 14 residues. In DNA form, the CDR3 reads TGTGCCAGCAGCTTATATCCGGGGCAAGAGACCCAGTACTTC. This translates into CASSLYPGQETQYF.

This clonotype was recorded many times. The chain couples TRBV28 to TRBJ2-7; D is possibly TRBD2 (6 bases). CDR3 length: 14 residues. V lost 6 bases to trimming and J lost 0 bases, with 12 bases between them. Germline V gene sequence: CDR1 MDHEN, CDR2 SYDVKM. CDR3 in DNA: TGTGCCAGCAGGAGACGGGAGAGCTCCTACGAGCAGTACTTC. Its protein is CASRRRESSYEQYF. Combining the CDR3 with reference TRBV28 and TRBJ2-7 gives the whole variable domain DVKVTQSSRYLVKRTGEKVFLECVQDMDHENMFWYRQDPGLGLRLIYFSYDVKMKEKGDIPEGYSVSREKKERFSLILESASTNQTSMYLCASRRRESSYEQYFGPGTRLTVT.

The table lists this clonotype with many counts. The chain combines TRBV7-2 with TRBJ2-1; 10 nucleotides align to TRBD2. V was pared by 5 bases and J by 12 bases, with 7 bases of the junction left unmatched. This CDR3 contains 13 residues. Germline CDR1 reads SGHTA; CDR2 reads FQGNSA. Here the CDR3 DNA reads TGTGCCAGCAGCAAGGGGATAGCGGGGGGGCAGTTCTTC. Amino acid sequence: CASSKGIAGGQFF.

This clonotype has a count of ten or more. CDR3 residues: CASSLGRQGAGEKLFF. The CDR3 DNA is TGTGCCAGCAGCTTAGGCCGACAGGGGGCAGGGGAAAAACTGTTTTTT. The rearrangement joins TRBV7-6 to TRBJ1-4; 10 bases are shared with TRBD1. V dropped 1 base and J dropped 8; count of bases not matched to a gene: 7. This CDR3 contains 16 residues. Germline V lookup: CDR1 SGHVS, CDR2 FNYEAQ. Using reference TRBV7-6 and TRBJ1-4 for the parts outside the CDR3, the full variable domain is GAGVSQSPRYKVTKRGQDVALRCDPISGHVSLYWYRQALGQGPEFLTYFNYEAQQDKSGLPNDRFSAERPEGSISTLTIQRTEQRDSAMYRCASSLGRQGAGEKLFFGSGTQLSVL.

This clonotype was counted many times. V gene TRBV6-1 combines with J gene TRBJ2-1; 12 bases fit TRBD2. Unmatched junction bases numbered 10, after V lost 4 bases and J lost 0 bases. The V gene's germline CDR1 is MNHNS and CDR2 SASEGT. The CDR3 length is 19 residues. The CDR3 region is CASSVWLAGGSTSYNEQFF. The CDR3 DNA sequence: TGTGCCAGCAGTGTTTGGCTAGCGGGGGGGTCTACCTCCTACAATGAGCAGTTCTTC.

The sample holds a few counts of this clonotype. The chain carries TRBV2 and TRBJ2-6, with TRBD1 matching 8 bases. The V and J ends lost 8 bases and 0 bases, in that order; junction bases with no gene match: 9. The CDR3 consists of 17 residues. The germline V gene encodes CDR1 SNHLY and CDR2 FYNNEI. For the CDR3, the DNA is TGTGCCAGCTCCCGGGGACAGGCATCCTCTGGGGCCAACGTCCTGACTTTC. Its translation is CASSRGQASSGANVLTF. The full variable domain, its missing parts supplied by reference TRBV2 and TRBJ2-6, is EPEVTQTPSHQVTQMGQEVILRCVPISNHLYFYWYRQILGQKVEFLVSFYNNEISEKSEIFDDQFSVERPDGSNFTLKIRSTKLEDSAMYFCASSRGQASSGANVLTFGAGSRLTVL.

The chain recombines TRBV19 with TRBJ1-1; D may be TRBD1 (5 bases). The CDR3 consists of 14 residues. Trimming left V 7 bases short and J 6 bases short, with 18 bases between. The germline V gene encodes CDR1 LNHDA and CDR2 SQIVND (reference sequence). The CDR3 region is CASTNQGVKAEAFF. Written as DNA, the CDR3 is TGTGCCAGTACCAATCAGGGAGTTAAGGCTGAAGCTTTCTTT.